Listed below are T cell receptor beta chains from one sample, sequenced in a study of shared clonotypes between healthy human individuals. The method was immunoSEQ multiplex PCR; TCRdb's version includes in-frame clones alone and lacks a portion of them. The profile covers about 2 million clones, with roughly 94% appearing a single time and more than 0.1% taken by the ten largest. The specimen was naive CD4+ T cells sorted from blood. The receptors were sampled from a man aged 18 to 29 in good health. Both conserved end residues are part of each CDR3. The D gene is left open where the match is weak. Clone size is stated in some rows and not others, as once, few, many or a class when expanded.

V: TRBV2; size: .; J: TRBJ2-3; D: TRBD1; DNA: TGTGCCAGCAGTATAGACAGGGCGGGAGATACGCAGTATTTT; CDR3: CASSIDRAGDTQYF
V: TRBV10-2; size: .; J: TRBJ2-1; D: .; DNA: TGCGCCAGCAGACCCGGGACCAACTTCTACAATGAGCAGTTCTTC; CDR3: CASRPGTNFYNEQFF
V: TRBV27; size: .; J: TRBJ2-7; D: .; DNA: TGTGCCAGCAGGCGCGATCGCACCGCCTACGAGCAGTACTTC; CDR3: CASRRDRTAYEQYF
V: TRBV2; size: .; J: TRBJ1-2; D: .; DNA: TGTGCCAGCACCGACCCGGGGGGCTATGGCTACACCTTC; CDR3: CASTDPGGYGYTF
V: TRBV30; size: .; J: TRBJ2-3; D: TRBD1; DNA: TGTGCCTGGAGCGGGACAGGGAAACTTAGCACAGATACGCAGTATTTT; CDR3: CAWSGTGKLSTDTQYF
V: TRBV5-4; size: .; J: TRBJ1-1; D: TRBD1; DNA: TGTGCCAGCAGCTTGCCGACAGGGGGAATGAACACTGAAGCTTTCTTT; CDR3: CASSLPTGGMNTEAFF
V: TRBV15; size: .; J: TRBJ2-7; D: TRBD1; DNA: TGTGCCACCAGCAGATCCGGGACAGCTAATTACGAGCAGTACTTC; CDR3: CATSRSGTANYEQYF
V: TRBV10-2; size: .; J: TRBJ1-3; D: .; DNA: TGCGCCAGCAGGGACGCAGGGACCTCTGGAAACACCATATATTTT; CDR3: CASRDAGTSGNTIYF
V: TRBV6-5; size: .; J: TRBJ2-7; D: TRBD1; DNA: TGTGCCAGCAGCCGGACAGGGGGCAACGAGCAGTACTTC; CDR3: CASSRTGGNEQYF
V: TRBV5-1; size: .; J: TRBJ1-5; D: .; DNA: TGCGCCAGCAGCTTGGGACAGGACTCCAGTGACCAGCATTTT; CDR3: CASSLGQDSSDQHF
V: TRBV18; size: .; J: TRBJ2-7; D: .; DNA: TGTGCCAGCTCACCATGGCCTCAGGGTTACGAGCAGTACTTC; CDR3: CASSPWPQGYEQYF
V: TRBV30; size: .; J: TRBJ2-3; D: TRBD2; DNA: TGTGCCTGGAGTGTGGCTGGGAGCGGGGGTACGCAGTATTTT; CDR3: CAWSVAGSGGTQYF
V: TRBV18; size: once; J: TRBJ2-5; D: .; DNA: TGTGCCAGCTCACCACCTACAGGAAGGGAGACCCAGTACTTC; CDR3: CASSPPTGRETQYF
V: TRBV7-2; size: .; J: TRBJ2-7; D: .; DNA: TGTGCCAGCAGCCTCTTCTACGAGCAGTACTTC; CDR3: CASSLFYEQYF
V: TRBV5-1; size: .; J: TRBJ2-1; D: TRBD2; DNA: TGCGCCAGCAGCTCTAGCGGGGGGAACTACAATGAGCAGTTCTTC; CDR3: CASSSSGGNYNEQFF